The entry below gives a single TCR beta chain sequence along with its context. This sample is part of a study of CXCR3-negative and CXCR3-positive naive CD8 T cells. The germline gives CDR1 SQVTM, CDR2 ANQGSEA. The CDR3 is made up of 12 amino acids. Through 5' RACE with UMI labels, the TRB cDNA libraries were prepared. TCRdb re-called the 5' RACE reads and shows each CDR3 protein once, DNA omitted. The sample table includes around 3,500 distinct CDR3 sequences. Material: naive CXCR3- CD8+ T cells from blood. This sample's subset: CD45RO-CCR7+CD27+CD95- naive CD8+ T cells lacking CXCR3 (TNR3-). The chain is built from TRBV29-1 and TRBJ2-7; TCRdb outputs TRBD1, but without DNA this stays unchecked. The TCR comes from a human donor in good health. Some clones in this sample may be carry-over from other donors' samples. CDR3 loop: CSIGTGVYEQYF.